Each of the 13 T cell receptor beta chains below was sequenced from the same sample in a study of CD8+CD57+ T cells in acquired aplastic anemia. Sequencing involved patients with CD8+CD57+ cell expansion previously shown by flow cytometry. The use of genomic DNA as template underpinned the TCR beta VDJ and CDR3 profiling. TCRdb reanalysed the reads using MiXCR and keeps one entry per CDR3 protein. The profile covers some 150,000 distinct CDR3 sequences, with approximately 52% appearing a single time and about 12% taken by the ten largest. Source material: sorted CD4+, CD8+, or CD8+CD57+ T cells (not recorded which) from PBMCs. These TCRs come from a human donor with aplastic anemia.

The chain carries TRBV7-8 and TRBJ1-3; D is ambiguous. The CDR3 spans 14 residues. Per germline, CDR1 SGHVS and CDR2 FQNEAQ. V lost 5 bases, J lost 4 bases, and 12 bases lay in between. The CDR3 region is CASSPVQSGNTIYF. The CDR3 nucleotides are TGTGCCAGCAGCCCCGTCCAGAGCGGAAACACCATATATTTT.

Concerning this clonotype itself: Mismatch with germline at one junction end may stem from a read error. V is TRBV20-1 and J is TRBJ1-5; D not certain. CDR3 length equals 13 residues. Germline V gene data show CDR1 as DFQATT and CDR2 as SNEGSKA (reference sequence). The CDR3 sequence: CSARAAYNQPQHF. The CDR3 nucleotides read TGCAGTGCTAGGGCAGCGTACAATCAGCCCCAGCACTTT.

This chain links TRBV2 with TRBJ2-7, with unresolved D. This CDR3 has 14 amino acids. V was pared by 5 bases and J by 1 base, with 12 bases between. CDR1 SNHLY and CDR2 FYNNEI come from the germline V gene. The CDR3 here is CASSSPVVSYEQYF. The CDR3 bases are TGTGCCAGCAGTTCACCCGTGGTGTCCTACGAGCAGTACTTC.

This CDR3 reads CASSEPLGLGIQYF. The CDR3 DNA reads TGTGCCAGCAGTGAACCCCTCGGACTTGGCATTCAGTACTTC. The gene calls are TRBV2 and TRBJ2-4; maybe TRBD2 (5 bases). CDR3 size: 14 residues. V gave up 2 bases and J gave up 9 bases, with 14 bases separating them. CDR1 and CDR2 (germline): SNHLY, FYNNEI.

The CDR3 coding sequence is TGTGCCAGCAGCCGACTCAAGCGGGGCCAAGAGACCCAGTACTTC. Translated: CASSRLKRGQETQYF. The rearrangement joins TRBV11-2 to TRBJ2-5; 7 nucleotides match TRBD2. V dropped 5 bases and J dropped 1; count of bases not matched to a gene: 7. The length of the CDR3 is 15 residues. The V gene's germline CDR1 is SGHAT and CDR2 FQNNGV. Full variable domain (missing parts from reference TRBV11-2 and TRBJ2-5): EAGVAQSPRYKIIEKRQSVAFWCNPISGHATLYWYQQILGQGPKLLIQFQNNGVVDDSQLPKDRFSAERLKGVDSTLKIQPAKLEDSAVYLCASSRLKRGQETQYFGPGTRLLVL.

The rearrangement uses TRBV4-1 and TRBJ2-7, with 10 bases aligning to TRBD1. V gave up 3 bases and J gave up 5 bases; unmatched junction bases: 7. The length of the CDR3 is 15 residues. Germline V gene sequence: CDR1 MGHRA, CDR2 YSYEKL. The DNA of the CDR3 is TGCGCCAGCAGCCAGGGGGACAGGGGTGGGGACGAGCAGTACTTC. Protein sequence: CASSQGDRGGDEQYF.

This clonotype has only a few counts. The chain links TRBV4-1 to TRBJ2-7; 9 bases agree with TRBD2. The length of the CDR3 is 18 residues. The germline gives CDR1 MGHRA, CDR2 YSYEKL. J gave up 3 bases and V 0 bases, and 12 bases lay outside the gene matches. Here the CDR3 DNA reads TGCGCCAGCAGCCAAGATGTTAGCGGGAGACCTCCCAGCTACGAGCAGTACTTC. Protein product: CASSQDVSGRPPSYEQYF.

This chain links TRBV20-1 with TRBJ1-5, with D perhaps TRBD1 (5 bases). There are 17 residues in the CDR3. Germline V gene data show CDR1 as DFQATT and CDR2 as SNEGSKA (reference sequence). V shed 6 bases and J shed 3 bases, with 24 bases lying between them. The CDR3 nucleotides read TGCAGTGCCACCAGCAGAGATTTGGGGGGTATCAATCAGCCCCAGCATTTT. Translated: CSATSRDLGGINQPQHF.

This chain connects TRBV29-1 to TRBJ2-7; no clear D gene. There are 15 residues in the CDR3. The V gene's germline CDR1 is SQVTM and CDR2 ANQGSEA. V was cut by 0 bases and J by 9 bases, with 21 bases left in between. The CDR3 spells CSVEDLTRASSGQYF. CDR3 DNA sequence: TGCAGCGTTGAAGATCTAACGCGAGCGTCCTCCGGGCAGTACTTC.

This clonotype occurred many times. The J gene is TRBJ1-1, the V gene TRBV4-3, with D tentatively TRBD1 (5 bases). The germline CDR1 and CDR2 sequences are LGHNA and YSLEER. V lost 2 bases and J lost 1, with 5 bases in between. The CDR3 sequence is 13 residues long. This CDR3 reads CASSQTGNTEAFF. CDR3 in DNA: TGCGCCAGCAGCCAAACAGGGAACACTGAAGCTTTCTTT.

Comment on this clonotype: A much more abundant neighbour one base away suggests this may be a read error. J is TRBJ2-1 and V is TRBV7-8, with 10 bases matching TRBD2. The CDR3 sequence is 14 residues long. J was trimmed by 8 bases and V by 8 bases; bases with no gene match: 9. Germline CDR1 is SGHVS and CDR2 is FQNEAQ. The CDR3 DNA follows: TGTGCCAGCGGCTCAGCGGGGGGGCTAGATGAGCAGTTCTTC. It encodes CASGSAGGLDEQFF.

V gene TRBV4-2 combines with J gene TRBJ2-5; perhaps D is TRBD1 or TRBD2 (5 bases each). CDR1 is LGHNA and CDR2 is YNFKEQ in the germline V gene. Trimming took off 0 bases at V and 9 bases at J, with 14 bases between the two ends. This CDR3 is built from 14 residues. CDR3 in amino acids: CASSQDVRGRAQYF. CDR3 DNA: TGTGCCAGCAGCCAAGATGTGAGGGGACGCGCCCAGTACTTC.

There are many counts of this clonotype. CDR3 bases: TGCAGTGCTAGAGCCAGGCAAACCGGAAACACCATATATTTT. Amino acid sequence: CSARARQTGNTIYF. The chain is built from TRBV20-1 and TRBJ1-3; D not resolved. The CDR3 has 14 amino acids. V lost 1 base and J lost 4, with 11 bases in between. The germline V gene has CDR1 DFQATT and CDR2 SNEGSKA (reference sequence).